The 20 T cell receptor beta chains below were found in one sample sequenced in a study of T cells in Graves' hyperthyroidism and ophthalmopathy. TCR beta CDR3 regions were amplified from RNA transcripts. During a first-round RT-PCR of the TCR CDR3, the HTBI primer set was used. TCRdb reprocessed the multiplex PCR reads via MiXCR and lists one record per CDR3 protein. The table lists about 530,000 distinct CDR3 sequences, about 15% of them singletons. Sequencing was performed on blood. These receptors all come from a woman in her late teens or twenties with Graves' ophthalmopathy.

This clonotype came up many times. The rearrangement joins TRBV27 to TRBJ2-6; D ambiguous. This CDR3 contains 15 residues. V was shortened by 3 bases and J by 0 bases, with 6 bases between the two germline ends. Germline CDR1 is MNHEY and CDR2 is SMNVEV (reference sequence). The CDR3 protein is CASSLWGSGANVLTF. The CDR3 coding sequence is TGTGCCAGCAGTTTGTGGGGCTCTGGGGCCAACGTCCTGACTTTC.

The genes are TRBV6-1 and TRBJ1-2; D not resolved. Germline V gene data show CDR1 as MNHNS and CDR2 as SASEGT. The CDR3 spans 12 residues. Deletions cut 6 bases from V and 6 bases from J, with 11 bases between. CDR3 sequence reads: CASSPDPNGYTF. The CDR3 DNA reads TGTGCCAGCAGCCCAGACCCAAATGGCTACACCTTC.

This clonotype was counted a few times. The genes are TRBV6-1 and TRBJ2-3, with D perhaps matching TRBD1 (6 bases). Germline values: CDR1 MNHNS, CDR2 SASEGT. The CDR3 contains 15 residues. V lost 6 bases and J 6 bases, leaving 19 bases between the germline ends. DNA for the CDR3: TGTGCCAGCAGGCTACAGGGTGGGGCACGGGATACGCAGTATTTT. Translated: CASRLQGGARDTQYF.

The V call is TRBV6-1, the J call TRBJ1-5; the D is unclear. Trimming left V 6 bases short and J 4 bases short, with 13 bases between. Germline V gene data show CDR1 as MNHNS and CDR2 as SASEGT. The CDR3 contains 14 residues. The CDR3 bases are TGTGCCAGCAGAAAGTCCATTTCTAATCAGCCCCAGCATTTT. Protein sequence: CASRKSISNQPQHF.

The genes are TRBV20-1 and TRBJ1-6; D uncertain. CDR1 and CDR2 from the germline V gene are DFQATT and SNEGSKA (reference sequence). This CDR3 region has 15 residues. Trimming shortened V by 6 bases and J by 7 bases, and 19 bases separated the two germline ends. The CDR3: CSAPPLGNPNSPLHF. Written as DNA, the CDR3 is TGCAGTGCCCCCCCCCTCGGGAATCCAAATTCACCCCTCCACTTT.

This clonotype turned up a few times. The chain couples TRBV5-5 to TRBJ1-5, with D unclear. In germline, CDR1 is SGHKS, CDR2 YYEKEE (reference sequence). Deletions cut 3 bases from V and 5 bases from J, with 12 bases between. The CDR3 runs to 14 residues. In DNA, the CDR3 is TGTGCCAGCAGCTGGAGTACAGCGGATCAGCCCCAGCATTTT. It codes for CASSWSTADQPQHF.

The chain carries TRBV3-1 and TRBJ1-4, with 8 bases fitting TRBD1. Germline V gives CDR1 LGHDT, CDR2 YNNKEL (reference sequence). This CDR3 comprises 16 residues. The junction had 8 bases not matched to a gene; V was cut back by 1 base and J by 7 bases. CDR3: CASSQGGGTGAEKLFF. Here the CDR3 DNA reads TGTGCCAGCAGCCAAGGGGGAGGGACAGGTGCTGAAAAACTGTTTTTT.

The rearrangement joins TRBV6-1 to TRBJ2-7, with 7 nucleotides matching TRBD1. Germline values: CDR1 MNHNS, CDR2 SASEGT. The CDR3 totals 13 residues. Trimming cost V 6 bases and J 6 bases; bases outside gene matches: 8. The CDR3: CASRRVTGVEQYF. DNA of the CDR3: TGTGCCAGCAGACGAGTTACAGGGGTCGAGCAGTACTTC.

There are many counts of this clonotype. The rearrangement uses TRBV6-1 and TRBJ2-1, with 7 bases that match TRBD2. The trim removed 3 bases at V and 5 bases at J, leaving 7 bases unmatched. The V gene's germline CDR1 is MNHNS and CDR2 SASEGT. This CDR3 contains 15 residues. The CDR3 nucleotides read TGTGCCAGCAGTGATTGGCTAGCGGCAAACAATGAGCAGTTCTTC. It codes for CASSDWLAANNEQFF.

The chain uses TRBV7-9 and TRBJ1-6; 8 nucleotides agree with TRBD1. This CDR3 has 14 amino acids. The germline CDR1 and CDR2 sequences are SEHNR and FQNEAQ (reference sequence). The junction had 6 bases not matched to a gene; V was cut back by 7 bases and J by 7 bases. The DNA for the CDR3 is TGTGCCAGCAACAGCGACAGGGGAAATTCACCCCTCCACTTT. Its translation: CASNSDRGNSPLHF.

Only a few counts were recorded for this clonotype. The chain uses TRBV15 and TRBJ1-1, with D uncertain. The V and J ends lost 5 bases and 2 bases respectively, with 15 bases between them. This CDR3 is 15 amino acids long. Germline values: CDR1 LNHNV, CDR2 YYDKDF (reference sequence). The CDR3 here is CATSSVHGLNTEAFF. The CDR3 DNA sequence: TGTGCCACCAGCTCCGTACACGGACTAAACACTGAAGCTTTCTTT. The full variable domain, rest sourced from reference TRBV15 and TRBJ1-1, is DAMVIQNPRYQVTQFGKPVTLSCSQTLNHNVMYWYQQKSSQAPKLLFHYYDKDFNNEADTPDNFQSRRPNTSFCFLDIRSPGLGDTAMYLCATSSVHGLNTEAFFGQGTRLTVV.

There are many counts of this clonotype. The chain is built from TRBV27 and TRBJ2-7, with a tentative D call TRBD2 (5 bases). Trimming cost V 5 bases and J 3 bases, with 14 bases left between them. The CDR3 has 14 amino acids. Germline lookup yields CDR1 MNHEY and CDR2 SMNVEV (reference sequence). CDR3: CASSPGSYRYEQYF. The CDR3, as DNA: TGTGCCAGCAGTCCGGGGAGTTACCGCTACGAGCAGTACTTC.

This clonotype came up a few times. The chain combines TRBV18 with TRBJ1-2; D call uncertain. The CDR3 spans 13 residues. The germline CDR1 and CDR2 sequences are KGHSH and LQKENI. Trimming shortened V by 1 base and J by 3 bases, and 6 bases separated the two germline ends. The CDR3: CASSPRQDYGYTF. The CDR3 bases are TGTGCCAGCTCACCACGGCAGGACTATGGCTACACCTTC.

This clonotype has a count of ten or more. The V gene is TRBV7-9, the J gene TRBJ2-3; 11 bases fit TRBD1. Germline CDR1 reads SEHNR; CDR2 reads FQNEAQ (reference sequence). CDR3 length equals 17 residues. Trimming cost V 1 base and J 4 bases; bases outside gene matches: 7. CDR3: CASSLGRGQGDPDTQYF. DNA of the CDR3: TGTGCCAGCAGCTTAGGAAGGGGACAGGGGGATCCAGATACGCAGTATTTT.

V and J are TRBV4-2 and TRBJ2-7; no clear D gene. The V gene's germline CDR1 is LGHNA and CDR2 YNFKEQ. Deletions cut 3 bases from V and 2 bases from J, with 5 bases between. The CDR3 sequence is 12 residues long. The DNA for the CDR3 is TGTGCCAGCAGCCATCAGACCTACGAGCAGTACTTC. This gives the protein CASSHQTYEQYF.

This clonotype was observed many times. CDR3 sequence reads: CASTPPREDTEAFF. The CDR3 bases are TGTGCCAGCACCCCTCCTAGGGAGGACACTGAAGCTTTCTTT. This chain joins TRBV7-9 and TRBJ1-1; D uncertain. Trimming pared 7 bases from V and 3 bases from J, leaving 15 bases between. Looked up from germline, CDR1 is SEHNR and CDR2 is FQNEAQ (reference sequence). The CDR3 loop spans 14 amino acids.

This clonotype was observed at least ten times. The gene calls are TRBV11-2 and TRBJ1-1; D not certain. V dropped 0 bases and J dropped 5 bases, with 10 bases sitting between them. The CDR3 is made up of 14 amino acids. Per the germline V gene, CDR1 is SGHAT and CDR2 is FQNNGV. The CDR3, as DNA: TGTGCCAGCAGCTTAGATACTCCGAAGACTGAAGCTTTCTTT. Protein sequence: CASSLDTPKTEAFF.

The chain links TRBV5-5 to TRBJ1-6, with a possible D match to TRBD1 (5 bases). The CDR3 length is 14 residues. V lost 1 base and J lost 9, with 11 bases in between. CDR1 and CDR2 (germline): SGHKS, YYEKEE (reference sequence). The CDR3 bases are TGTGCCAGCAGCTTGAATGGACAAAGTTCACCCCTCCACTTT. Amino acids: CASSLNGQSSPLHF.

Many counts were recorded for this clonotype. The chain joins TRBV28 to TRBJ2-7; 8 bases are a match to TRBD1. V shed 5 bases, J shed 9 bases, and the junction held 6 bases outside the gene matches. In germline, CDR1 is MDHEN, CDR2 SYDVKM. There are 12 residues in the CDR3. CDR3 in DNA: TGTGCCAGCAGTCTCGGACAGGGAGGGCAGTACTTC. Its protein product is CASSLGQGGQYF.

The table lists this clonotype with many counts. This chain joins TRBV2 and TRBJ1-1; no definite D call. V lost 6 bases and J 1 base, leaving 9 bases between the germline ends. The CDR3 is 13 amino acids. Germline V gene data show CDR1 as SNHLY and CDR2 as FYNNEI. The CDR3 reads CASSADGNTEAFF. In DNA, the CDR3 is TGTGCCAGCAGCGCGGACGGGAACACTGAAGCTTTCTTT.